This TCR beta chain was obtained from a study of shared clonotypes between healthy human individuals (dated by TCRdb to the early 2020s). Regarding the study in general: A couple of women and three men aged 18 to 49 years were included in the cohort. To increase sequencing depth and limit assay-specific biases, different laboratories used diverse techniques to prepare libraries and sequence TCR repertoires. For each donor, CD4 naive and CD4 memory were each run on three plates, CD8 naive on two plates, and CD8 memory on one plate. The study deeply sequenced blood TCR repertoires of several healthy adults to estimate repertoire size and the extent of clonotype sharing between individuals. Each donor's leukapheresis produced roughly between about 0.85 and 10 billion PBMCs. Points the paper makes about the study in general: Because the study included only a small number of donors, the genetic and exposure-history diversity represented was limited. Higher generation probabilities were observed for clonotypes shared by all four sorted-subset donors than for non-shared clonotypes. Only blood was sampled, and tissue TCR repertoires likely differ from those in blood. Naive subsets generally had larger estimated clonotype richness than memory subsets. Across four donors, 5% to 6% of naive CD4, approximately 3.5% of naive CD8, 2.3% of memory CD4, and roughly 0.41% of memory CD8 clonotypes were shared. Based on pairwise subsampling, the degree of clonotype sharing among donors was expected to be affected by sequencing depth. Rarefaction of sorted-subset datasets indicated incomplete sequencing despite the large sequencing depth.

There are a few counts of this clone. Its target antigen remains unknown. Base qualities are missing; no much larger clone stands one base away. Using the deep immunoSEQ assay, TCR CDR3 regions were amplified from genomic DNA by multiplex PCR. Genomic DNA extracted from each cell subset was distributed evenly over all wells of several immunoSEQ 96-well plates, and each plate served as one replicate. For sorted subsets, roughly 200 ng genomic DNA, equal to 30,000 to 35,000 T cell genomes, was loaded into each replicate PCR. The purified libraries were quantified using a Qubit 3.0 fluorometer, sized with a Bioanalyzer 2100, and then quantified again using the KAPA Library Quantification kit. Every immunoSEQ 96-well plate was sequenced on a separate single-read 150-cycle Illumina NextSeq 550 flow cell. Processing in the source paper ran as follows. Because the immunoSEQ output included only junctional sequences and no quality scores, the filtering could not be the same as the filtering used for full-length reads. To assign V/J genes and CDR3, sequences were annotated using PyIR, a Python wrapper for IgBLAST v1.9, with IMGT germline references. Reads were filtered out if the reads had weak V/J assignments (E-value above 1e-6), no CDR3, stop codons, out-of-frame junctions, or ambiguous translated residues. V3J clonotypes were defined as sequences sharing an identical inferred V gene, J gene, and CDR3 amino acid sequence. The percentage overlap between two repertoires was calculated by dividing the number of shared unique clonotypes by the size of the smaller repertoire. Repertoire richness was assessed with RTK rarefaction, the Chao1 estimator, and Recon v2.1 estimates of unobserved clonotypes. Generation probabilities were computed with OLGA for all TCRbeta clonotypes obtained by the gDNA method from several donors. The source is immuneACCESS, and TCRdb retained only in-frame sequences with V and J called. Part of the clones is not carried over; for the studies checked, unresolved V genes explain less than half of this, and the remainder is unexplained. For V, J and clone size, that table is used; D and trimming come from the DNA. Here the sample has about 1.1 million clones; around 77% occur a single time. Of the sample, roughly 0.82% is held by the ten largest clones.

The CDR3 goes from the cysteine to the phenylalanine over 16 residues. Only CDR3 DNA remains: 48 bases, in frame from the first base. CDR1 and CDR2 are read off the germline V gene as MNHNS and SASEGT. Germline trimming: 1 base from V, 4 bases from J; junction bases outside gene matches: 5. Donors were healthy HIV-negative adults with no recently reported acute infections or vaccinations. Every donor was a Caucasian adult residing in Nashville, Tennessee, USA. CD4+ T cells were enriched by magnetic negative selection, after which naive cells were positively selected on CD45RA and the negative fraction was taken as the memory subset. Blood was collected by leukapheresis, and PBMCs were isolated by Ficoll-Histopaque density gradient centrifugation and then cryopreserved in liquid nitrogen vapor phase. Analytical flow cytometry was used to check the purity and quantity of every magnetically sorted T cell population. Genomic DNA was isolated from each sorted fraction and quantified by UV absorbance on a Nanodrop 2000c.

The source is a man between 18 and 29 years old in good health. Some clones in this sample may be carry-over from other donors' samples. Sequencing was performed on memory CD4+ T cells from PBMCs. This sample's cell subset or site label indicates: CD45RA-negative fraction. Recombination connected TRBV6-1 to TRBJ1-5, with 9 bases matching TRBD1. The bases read TGTGCCAGCAGTGAAGACTGGGGGACAGGGAATCAGCCCCAGCATTTT. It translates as CASSEDWGTGNQPQHF.